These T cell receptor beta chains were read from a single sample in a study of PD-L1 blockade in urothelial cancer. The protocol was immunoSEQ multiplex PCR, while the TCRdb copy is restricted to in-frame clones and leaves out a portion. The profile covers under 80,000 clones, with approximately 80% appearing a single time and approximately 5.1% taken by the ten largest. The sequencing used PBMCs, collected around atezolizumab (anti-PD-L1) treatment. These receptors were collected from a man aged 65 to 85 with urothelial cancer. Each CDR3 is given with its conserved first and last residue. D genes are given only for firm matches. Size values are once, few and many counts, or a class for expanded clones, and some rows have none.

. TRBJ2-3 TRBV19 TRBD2 TGTGCCAGTAGTACGACTAGCGGGCACACAGATACGCAGTATTTT CASSTTSGHTDTQYF
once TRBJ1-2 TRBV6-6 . TGTGCCAGCAGTTACGACAGAAGTAGCGGCTACACCTTC CASSYDRSSGYTF
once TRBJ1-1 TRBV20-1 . TGCAGCGTAGTCCCCACTGAAGCTTTCTTT CSVVPTEAFF
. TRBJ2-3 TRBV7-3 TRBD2 TGTGCCAGCAGCCAAAGCAGCGGGGGCACAGATACGCAGTATTTT CASSQSSGGTDTQYF
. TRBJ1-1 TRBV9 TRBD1 TGTGCCAGCAGCGAGGGGGCAGGGGGCTACACTGAAGCTTTCTTT CASSEGAGGYTEAFF
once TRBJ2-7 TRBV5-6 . TGTGCCAGCAGCTACCTCAGGGTCTTGAAGCAGTACTTC CASSYLRVLKQYF
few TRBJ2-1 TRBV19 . TGTGCCAGTAGTATACAGGGAAATGAGCAGTTCTTC CASSIQGNEQFF
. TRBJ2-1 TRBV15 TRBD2 TGTGCCACCAGCACGGGTTTAGCGGGAGAGCAGTTCTTC CATSTGLAGEQFF
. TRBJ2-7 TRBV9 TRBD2 TGTGCCAGCAGCCCTAGGGGGACTAGCGGATACGAGCAGTACTTC CASSPRGTSGYEQYF
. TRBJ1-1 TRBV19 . TGTGCCAGTAGTCCCCGGAGCTCAAACACTGAAGCTTTCTTT CASSPRSSNTEAFF
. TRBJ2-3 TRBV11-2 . TGTGCCAGCAGCGACGAACCTTACACTAGCTCTGGGTGGTATTTT CASSDEPYTSSGWYF